The 21 T cell receptor beta chains in this list originate from one sample, sequenced in a study of regulatory T cells in long-lasting Graves disease. The sample's time point: persistent/refractory GD, antithyroid drugs over 5 years with positive TRAb. Construction of the TCR library relied on RNA isolated from PBMCs. Arm-PCR of CDR3 regions and iRepertoire HTBI primers were used to build TCR beta libraries. TCRdb processed the multiplex PCR reads anew with MiXCR; each CDR3 protein has one entry. Of approximately 470,000 distinct CDR3 sequences in the sample, less than 25% were seen once. The sequenced sample was peripheral blood mononuclear cells (PBMCs), obtained when the disease was refractory, from a patient treated with antithyroid drugs. The receptors come from a female donor with Graves disease.

This clonotype turned up a few times. The V gene is TRBV6-1, the J gene TRBJ1-1; D may be TRBD1 (5 bases). The CDR3 runs to 13 residues. V lost 6 bases and J 7 bases, leaving 15 bases between the germline ends. Per the germline V gene, CDR1 is MNHNS and CDR2 is SASEGT. The CDR3 loop reads CASSRTGTREAFF. DNA of the CDR3: TGTGCCAGCAGCAGAACAGGAACCCGTGAAGCTTTCTTT.

This clonotype appeared many times. The chain carries TRBV20-1 and TRBJ2-7, with 13 positions matching TRBD2. This CDR3 spans 15 amino acids. The junction had 10 bases not matched to a gene; V was cut back by 5 bases and J by 6 bases. Germline V gives CDR1 DFQATT, CDR2 SNEGSKA (reference sequence). CDR3 sequence: CSASGLAGSGGEQYF. CDR3 DNA: TGCAGTGCTTCGGGACTAGCGGGGAGCGGAGGCGAGCAGTACTTC.

This clonotype has more than one count but fewer than ten. The chain combines TRBV24-1 with TRBJ1-5, with D perhaps TRBD1 (6 bases). Germline V CDR1 and CDR2: KGHDR, SFDVKD. This CDR3 is built from 16 residues. V lost 2 bases, J lost 3 bases, and 13 bases lay in between. The DNA for the CDR3 is TGTGCCACCAGTGATTCCCGGACAGATAACAATCAGCCCCAGCATTTT. It specifies CATSDSRTDNNQPQHF.

This clonotype was recorded many times. The chain combines TRBV5-1 with TRBJ2-2; D might be TRBD2 (6 bases). The CDR3 sequence is 13 residues long. Trimming pared 4 bases from V and 4 bases from J, leaving 8 bases between. The germline CDR1 and CDR2 sequences are SGHRS and YFSETQ. As DNA, the CDR3 is TGCGCCAGCAGCCGGGGGACCACCGGGGAGCTGTTTTTT. The encoded protein is CASSRGTTGELFF.

This clonotype was seen only a few times. This rearrangement joins TRBV20-1 to TRBJ2-7; TRBD1 might be the D (5 bases). Trimming shortened V by 6 bases and J by 2 bases, and 14 bases separated the two germline ends. The CDR3 is 13 residues long. Per the germline V gene, CDR1 is DFQATT and CDR2 is SNEGSKA (reference sequence). For the CDR3, the DNA is TGCAGTGCATATCTCGACAGCACCTACGAGCAGTACTTC. Translating gives CSAYLDSTYEQYF.

J is TRBJ2-3 and V is TRBV30, with a possible D match to TRBD1 (6 bases). Germline V gene sequence: CDR1 GTSNPN, CDR2 SVGIG (reference sequence). Trimming removed 8 bases at V and 3 bases at J, with 15 bases between. The CDR3 is 13 residues long. The CDR3 DNA sequence: TGTGCCCGATCCACAGGGACGACAGATACGCAGTATTTT. This codes for CARSTGTTDTQYF. Combining the CDR3 with reference TRBV30 and TRBJ2-3 gives the whole variable domain SQTIHQWPATLVQPVGSPLSLECTVEGTSNPNLYWYRQAAGRGLQLLFYSVGIGQISSEVPQNLSASRPQDRQFILSSKKLLLSDSGFYLCARSTGTTDTQYFGPGTRLTVL.

This clonotype was found once. The junction does not match germline at one end; this may be a read error. The chain has TRBV7-2 and TRBJ2-7, with 7 bases matching TRBD2. The CDR3 is made up of 15 amino acids. Germline V lookup: CDR1 SGHTA, CDR2 FQGNSA. The CDR3, as DNA: TGTGCCAGCAGCCCTTGGGGAGGGAGCTCCTGCGAGCAGTACTTC. Residues: CASSPWGGSSCEQYF.

This clonotype has just a few counts. The gene calls are TRBV20-1 and TRBJ2-4, with D unresolved. This CDR3 region has 13 residues. The germline V gene has CDR1 DFQATT and CDR2 SNEGSKA (reference sequence). Trimming shortened V by 6 bases and J by 6 bases, and 15 bases separated the two germline ends. This CDR3 reads CSARPGLGNIQYF. CDR3 bases: TGCAGTGCCCGCCCCGGGTTAGGAAACATTCAGTACTTC.

For this clonotype: A far larger clone differs by one base, so this is likely a read error. The chain uses TRBV20-1 and TRBJ2-7; tentative D call: TRBD2 (6 bases). This CDR3 has 11 amino acids. Germline V gene lookup returns CDR1 DFQATT and CDR2 SNEGSKA (reference sequence). The DNA of the CDR3 is TGCATGATAGCGGAGCTGGAGACCCAGTGCTTC. It translates to CMIAELETQCF.

A few counts support this clonotype. The gene calls are TRBV7-9 and TRBJ1-1; D remains unclear. The CDR3 is made up of 13 amino acids. CDR1 and CDR2 (germline): SEHNR, FQNEAQ (reference sequence). V was trimmed by 2 bases and J by 7 bases, leaving 11 bases between them. The CDR3 DNA follows: TGTGCCAGCAGCTTATTTGGAGGAAGTGAAGCTTTCTTT. This gives the protein CASSLFGGSEAFF.

This clonotype was detected ten times or more. The V gene is TRBV6-1, the J gene TRBJ1-5; D is unresolved. This CDR3 comprises 13 residues. The V and J ends lost 6 bases and 9 bases respectively, with 15 bases between them. Germline CDR1 reads MNHNS; CDR2 reads SASEGT. CDR3: CASRETGIPPQHF. CDR3 coding DNA: TGTGCCAGCAGAGAAACGGGAATTCCGCCCCAGCATTTT.

This clonotype appeared many times. V is TRBV2 and J is TRBJ2-7; TRBD2 matches at 7 bases. The germline V gene encodes CDR1 SNHLY and CDR2 FYNNEI. V was clipped by 6 bases and J by 3 bases; unmatched bases: 8. This CDR3 comprises 14 residues. CDR3 nucleotides: TGTGCCAGCAGCGATTTTGCGGGGGACTACGAGCAGTACTTC. Protein sequence: CASSDFAGDYEQYF.

Remarks on this clonotype: One base away lies a much larger clone, so this may be a sequencing read error. The genes are TRBV6-5 and TRBJ1-5; the D is unclear. The V and J ends lost 1 base and 2 bases respectively, with 18 bases between them. The germline V gene has CDR1 MNHEY and CDR2 SVGAGI. The CDR3 spans 18 residues. DNA of the CDR3: TGTGCCAGCAGTTACTGGAGGACCGATTCACATCGCAATCAGCCCCAGCATTTT. Translation: CASSYWRTDSHRNQPQHF.

This clonotype has a count of ten or more. The chain couples TRBV11-3 to TRBJ1-4; no firm D call. Germline lookup yields CDR1 SGHNT and CDR2 YENEEA. This CDR3 contains 20 residues. The germline V and J ends were trimmed by 2 bases and 0 bases, with 22 bases remaining between them. The CDR3 DNA sequence: TGTGCCAGCAGCTTAACCCCCGGACGCGGCAGAGTTTCAACTAATGAAAAACTGTTTTTT. It yields the protein CASSLTPGRGRVSTNEKLFF.

CDR3 bases: TGTGCCAGCAGCTTTGGAGGACTAGGTCCCACAGATACGCAGTATTTT. This gives the protein CASSFGGLGPTDTQYF. This sequence joins TRBV7-9 and TRBJ2-3; TRBD2 aligns across 7 bases. CDR3 size: 16 residues. Germline loops: CDR1 SEHNR, CDR2 FQNEAQ (reference sequence). J lost 2 bases, V lost 3 bases, and 8 bases had no gene match.

This clonotype was seen only a few times. This chain connects TRBV29-1 to TRBJ2-3, with D possibly TRBD2 on 5 matching bases. Germline CDR1 reads SQVTM; CDR2 reads ANQGSEA. Trimming pared 3 bases from V and 6 bases from J, leaving 10 bases between. The CDR3 is made up of 12 amino acids. The CDR3: CSVDLGVDTQYF. CDR3 coding DNA: TGCAGCGTTGACCTCGGGGTGGATACGCAGTATTTT.

This clonotype appeared a few times. The rearrangement links TRBV5-5 to TRBJ2-7; 7 bases are a match to TRBD1. There are 14 residues in the CDR3. With 4 bases clipped from V and 3 bases from J, the junction kept 7 bases outside the gene matches. Germline V gives CDR1 SGHKS, CDR2 YYEKEE (reference sequence). CDR3 residues: CASSGRQGYYEQYF. The CDR3 DNA is TGTGCCAGCAGCGGCAGACAGGGATACTACGAGCAGTACTTC.

This clonotype has at least ten counts. The rearrangement links TRBV6-1 to TRBJ1-1; TRBD1 might be the D (5 bases). The V end was cut by 8 bases, the J end by 0 bases, with 31 bases between. Germline CDR1 is MNHNS and CDR2 is SASEGT. This CDR3 spans 20 amino acids. CDR3 coding DNA: TGTGCCAGCCGAGAAACCGGCCTTGACAGTTATTCAGCTATGAACACTGAAGCTTTCTTT. It is translated as CASRETGLDSYSAMNTEAFF.

There are many counts of this clonotype. This chain links TRBV2 with TRBJ1-1; a possible D gene is TRBD1 (5 bases). The V end lost 6 bases, the J end lost 3 bases, and 11 bases lay between the germline ends. CDR3 length: 13 residues. Germline loops: CDR1 SNHLY, CDR2 FYNNEI. Here the CDR3 DNA reads TGTGCCAGCAGCCGACAGCGGGACACTGAAGCTTTCTTT. Translation gives CASSRQRDTEAFF.

The rearrangement joins TRBV29-1 to TRBJ2-2; D is unresolved. This CDR3 is built from 11 residues. V lost 4 bases and J lost 6, with 6 bases in between. The germline V gene has CDR1 SQVTM and CDR2 ANQGSEA. The CDR3 DNA sequence: TGCAGCGTTGTGGCAGCCGGGGAGCTGTTTTTT. Amino acid sequence: CSVVAAGELFF.

This clonotype was found many times. J is TRBJ1-1 and V is TRBV5-1; a weak D match, TRBD1 (6 bases). CDR3 size: 15 residues. The germline V and J ends were trimmed by 4 bases and 4 bases, with 17 bases remaining between them. Per germline, CDR1 SGHRS and CDR2 YFSETQ. The CDR3 is CASSLGTFSGTEAFF. CDR3 bases: TGCGCCAGCAGCCTGGGGACATTTTCGGGCACTGAAGCTTTCTTT.